This section outlines one T cell receptor (beta chain) sequence together with its context. Profiling relied on immunoSEQ multiplex PCR, and the TCRdb table lists in-frame clones only, not all of them. Among approximately 89,000 clones, 87% were seen once, and the ten largest hold around 0.28%. This sample stems from a study of OX40 agonist ivuxolimab in advanced cancers. Turning to the study itself: Dose-escalation patients were diagnosed with hepatocellular carcinoma, melanoma, renal cell cancer or head and neck cancer. It was permissible to have had prior anti-PD-1, anti-PD-L1 or anti-CTLA-4 therapy, and about 40% had some.

Patients were ruled out by autoimmune disease history or systemic immunosuppression. CDR1 is ENHRY and CDR2 is SYGVKD in the germline V gene. Trimming took off 2 bases at V and 2 bases at J, with 12 bases between the two ends. The CDR3 is 15 amino acids. This TCR came from an adult with an advanced solid tumor such as melanoma, head and neck, liver or kidney cancer. The chain employs TRBV10-3 and TRBJ1-2; no clear D. Material: CD4+ or CD8+ T cells sorted from blood, obtained in a trial of the OX40 agonist ivuxolimab. The CDR3 loop reads CAISEPSAGNYGYTF. The DNA of the CDR3 is TGTGCCATCAGTGAGCCCTCCGCAGGCAACTATGGCTACACCTTC.